This entry is about one T cell receptor beta chain. In this sample, this clone turned up a few times. Its antigen remains unidentified. The record has no base qualities; no much larger clone is one base away. A total of about 31 patients with locally advanced or metastatic urothelial carcinoma, treated at Memorial Sloan Kettering on a trial protocol, made up the cohort. Peripheral blood mononuclear cells were collected pretreatment and during treatment, with between 1 and 8 total time points per patient. The Qiagen DNeasy Blood extraction kit was used to purify genomic DNA from total PBMCs and tumor samples. PBMCs were collected pretreatment and during treatment and were isolated and stored as previously described. These data originate in a study of PD-L1 blockade in urothelial cancer (dated by TCRdb to about 2017). Some background on the complete study: All patients started therapy in the mid-2010s and received atezolizumab 1,200 mg intravenously every 3 weeks. Durable clinical benefit was defined as a progression-free survival longer than 6 months, and TCR features were additionally tested against progression-free survival and overall survival. Blood samples were analyzed at two time points: 3 weeks after treatment start (second dose) and 6 weeks after treatment start. Blood samples gave median yields of 141,255 T cells and around 88,000 unique TCRs, along with a median clonality of around 0.075. Pretreatment tumor samples and matched peripheral blood, collected serially before and after atezolizumab treatment, underwent TCR sequencing. Fewer than ten patients reached durable clinical benefit, while about 19 patients did not. About 90% of the roughly 29 patients were identified as males with urothelial cancer of bladder origin, and a prior smoking history was reported by 18 of 29 patients. Patients had an ECOG performance status of 0 or 1 and had received between 0 and 3 prior chemotherapy regimens. In the same patients who had TCR sequencing, pretreatment tumors also underwent whole exome sequencing and RNA sequencing. The study was an exploratory multi-omic analysis of somatic, immune and clinical correlates of response to PD-L1 blockade with atezolizumab in urothelial cancer. Pretreatment blood TCR-seq was available for about 30 patients, at least one posttreatment blood collection was obtained for some 25 patients, and tumor TCR-seq was available for some 25 patients. Overall results and qualifications from the work: At 3 weeks after the start of treatment, tumor-associated TCR clones in peripheral blood had expanded more in patients with durable benefit (n of about 20, p = 0.022). Because of the small sample size (n ≈ 29) and the many exploratory analyses performed, the results are intended to be regarded as hypothesis-generating. A pretreatment peripheral blood TCR clonality below the median was linked to improved progression-free and overall survival.

Synthetic TCR analog templates were spiked into each PCR so that absolute template abundance could be estimated from read counts. The immunoSEQ assay was used to amplify TCRbeta CDR3 regions from genomic DNA with bias-controlled V and J gene primers. Rearranged TCRbeta segments were sequenced at approximately 20X coverage. The source study handled its data this way. Clustering was used to correct sequencing errors, and CDR3s were annotated against IMGT so that V, D and J genes could be assigned. Downstream analyses used only productive TCRbeta rearrangements, leaving out any out-of-frame or stop-codon sequences. Clonality was calculated as one minus the Shannon entropy normalized by the log of the number of unique productive sequences. Fisher's exact test with Benjamini-Hochberg correction, at a threshold of adjusted p below 0.01, was used to find clones that differed between time points or between blood and tumor. TCRdb obtained this table from immuneACCESS and retained in-frame rearrangements with V and J assigned. These tables miss some clones; where compared with another copy, unresolved V genes account for less than half of the shortfall, and the remainder is unexplained. That table supplies the V and J calls and clone size; D and trimming were determined from the DNA. Across this sample there are approximately 38,000 clones, with about 89% seen only once. Jointly, the top ten make up about 1.9% of the sample.

The CDR3 covers 13 residues, taking in both the cysteine and the phenylalanine. Just CDR3 DNA is preserved here, 39 bases in frame from base 1. Relative to germline, V is 4 bases shorter and J is 6 bases shorter, with 13 bases between their ends. The germline V gene supplies CDR1 MNHEY and CDR2 SVGAGI. The sequencing here drew on PBMCs, taken around atezolizumab (anti-PD-L1) treatment. Here the chain combines TRBV6-5 and TRBJ2-7, with a weak D call of TRBD2 (5 bases match). The receptor was isolated from a man aged 60 to 75 with urothelial cancer. The sequenced DNA is TGTGCCAGCAGTTCTGGACTGCGTGGCGAGCAGTACTTC. Its protein is CASSSGLRGEQYF.